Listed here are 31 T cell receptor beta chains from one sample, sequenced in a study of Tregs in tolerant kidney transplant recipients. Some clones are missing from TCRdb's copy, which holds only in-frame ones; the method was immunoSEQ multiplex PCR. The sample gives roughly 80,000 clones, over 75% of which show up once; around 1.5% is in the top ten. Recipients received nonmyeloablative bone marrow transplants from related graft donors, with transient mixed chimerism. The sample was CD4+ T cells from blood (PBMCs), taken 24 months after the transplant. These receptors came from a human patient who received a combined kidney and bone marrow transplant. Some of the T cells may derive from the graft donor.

The CDR3 spells CAISGTSSGSSYEQYF. The CDR3 region has the DNA TGTGCCATCAGTGGGACTTCTAGCGGGAGCTCCTACGAGCAGTACTTC. The chain employs TRBV10-3 and TRBJ2-7, with 10 bases lining up with TRBD2. CDR1 is ENHRY, CDR2 SYGVKD, per germline. V was clipped by 4 bases and J by 0 bases; unmatched bases: 6. The CDR3 has 16 residues.

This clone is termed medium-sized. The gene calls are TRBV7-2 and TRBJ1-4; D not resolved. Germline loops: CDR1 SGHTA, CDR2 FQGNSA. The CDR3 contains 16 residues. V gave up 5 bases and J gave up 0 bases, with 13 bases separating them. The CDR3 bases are TGTGCCAGCAGCCTAAATCCACCCGCAACTAATGAAAAACTGTTTTTT. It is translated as CASSLNPPATNEKLFF.

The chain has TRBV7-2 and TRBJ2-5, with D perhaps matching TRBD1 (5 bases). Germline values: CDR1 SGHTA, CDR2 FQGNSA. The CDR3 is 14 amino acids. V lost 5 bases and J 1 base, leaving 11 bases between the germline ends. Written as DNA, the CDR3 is TGTGCCAGCAGCCCCGGACATCTCCAAGAGACCCAGTACTTC. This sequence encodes CASSPGHLQETQYF.

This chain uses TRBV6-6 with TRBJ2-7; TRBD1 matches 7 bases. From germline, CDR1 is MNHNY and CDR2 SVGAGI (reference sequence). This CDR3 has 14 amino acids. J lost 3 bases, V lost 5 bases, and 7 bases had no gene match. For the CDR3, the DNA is TGTGCCAGCAGTGTACAGGGGAGTCACTACGAGCAGTACTTC. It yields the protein CASSVQGSHYEQYF.

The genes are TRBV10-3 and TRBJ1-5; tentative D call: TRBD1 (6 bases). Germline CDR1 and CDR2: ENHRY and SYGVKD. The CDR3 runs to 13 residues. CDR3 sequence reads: CATAGANNQPQHF. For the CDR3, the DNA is TGTGCGACCGCAGGGGCGAACAATCAGCCCCAGCATTTT.

The CDR3 DNA is TGCGCCAGCAGCTTGGTTGGACTCGAGAGCACAGATACGCAGTATTTT. The encoded protein is CASSLVGLESTDTQYF. This chain joins TRBV5-1 and TRBJ2-3; maybe TRBD2 (5 bases). This CDR3 region has 16 residues. Germline V gene sequence: CDR1 SGHRS, CDR2 YFSETQ. The V and J ends lost 0 bases and 0 bases respectively, with 11 bases between them.

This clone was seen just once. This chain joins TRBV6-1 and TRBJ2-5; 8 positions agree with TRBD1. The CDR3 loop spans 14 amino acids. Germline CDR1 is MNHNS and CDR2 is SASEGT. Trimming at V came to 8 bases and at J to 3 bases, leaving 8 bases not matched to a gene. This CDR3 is CASSDRVREETQYF. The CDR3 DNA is TGTGCCAGCTCGGACAGGGTTAGGGAAGAGACCCAGTACTTC.

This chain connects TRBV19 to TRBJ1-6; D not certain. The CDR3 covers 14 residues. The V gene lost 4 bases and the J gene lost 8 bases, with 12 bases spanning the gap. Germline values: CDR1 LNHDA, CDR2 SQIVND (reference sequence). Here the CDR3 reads CASSTRETYSPLHF. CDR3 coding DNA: TGTGCCAGTAGTACTCGGGAAACCTATTCACCCCTCCACTTT.

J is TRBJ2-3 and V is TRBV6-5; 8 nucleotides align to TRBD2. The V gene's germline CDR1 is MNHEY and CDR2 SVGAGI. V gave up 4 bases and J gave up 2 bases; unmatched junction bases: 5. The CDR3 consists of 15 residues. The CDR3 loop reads CASSWRGVLTDTQYF. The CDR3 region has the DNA TGTGCCAGCAGTTGGCGGGGGGTACTCACAGATACGCAGTATTTT.

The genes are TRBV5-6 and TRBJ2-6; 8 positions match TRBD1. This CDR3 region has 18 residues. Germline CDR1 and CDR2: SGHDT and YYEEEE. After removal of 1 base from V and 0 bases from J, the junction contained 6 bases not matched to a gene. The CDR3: CASSLWQGAYSGANVLTF. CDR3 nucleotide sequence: TGTGCCAGCAGCTTGTGGCAGGGGGCTTACTCTGGGGCCAACGTCCTGACTTTC.

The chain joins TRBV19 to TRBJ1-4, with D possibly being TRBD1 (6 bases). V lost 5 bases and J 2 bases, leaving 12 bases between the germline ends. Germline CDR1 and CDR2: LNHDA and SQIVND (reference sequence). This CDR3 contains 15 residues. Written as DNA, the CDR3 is TGTGCCAGTAGTCCGTGGGACACCACTAATGAAAAACTGTTTTTT. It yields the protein CASSPWDTTNEKLFF. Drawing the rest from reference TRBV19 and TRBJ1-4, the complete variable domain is DGGITQSPKYLFRKEGQNVTLSCEQNLNHDAMYWYRQDPGQGLRLIYYSQIVNDFQKGDIAEGYSVSREKKESFPLTVTSAQKNPTAFYLCASSPWDTTNEKLFFGSGTQLSVL.

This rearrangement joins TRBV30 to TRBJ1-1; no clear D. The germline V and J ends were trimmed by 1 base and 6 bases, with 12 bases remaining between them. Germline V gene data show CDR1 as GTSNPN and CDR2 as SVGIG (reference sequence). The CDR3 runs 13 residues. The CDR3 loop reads CAWSAQIGSEAFF. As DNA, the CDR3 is TGTGCCTGGAGTGCTCAAATCGGGTCTGAAGCTTTCTTT.

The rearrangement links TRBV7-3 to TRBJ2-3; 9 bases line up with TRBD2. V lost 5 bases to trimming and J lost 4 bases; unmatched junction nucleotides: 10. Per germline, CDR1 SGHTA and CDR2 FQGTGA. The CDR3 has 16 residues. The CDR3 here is CASSHGLRGGADTQYF. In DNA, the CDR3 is TGTGCCAGCAGCCATGGATTGCGGGGGGGTGCAGATACGCAGTATTTT.

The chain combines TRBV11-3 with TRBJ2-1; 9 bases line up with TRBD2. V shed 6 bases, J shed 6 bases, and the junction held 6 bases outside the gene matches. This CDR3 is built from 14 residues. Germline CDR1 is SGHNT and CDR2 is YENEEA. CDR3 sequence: CASRALAGSNEQFF. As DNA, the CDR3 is TGTGCCAGCAGAGCGCTAGCGGGATCCAATGAGCAGTTCTTC.

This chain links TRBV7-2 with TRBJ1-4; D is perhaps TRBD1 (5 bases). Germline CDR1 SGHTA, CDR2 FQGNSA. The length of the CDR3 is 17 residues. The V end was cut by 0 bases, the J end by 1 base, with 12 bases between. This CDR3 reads CASSLAGGWGTNEKLFF. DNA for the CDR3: TGTGCCAGCAGCTTAGCCGGGGGGTGGGGAACTAATGAAAAACTGTTTTTT.

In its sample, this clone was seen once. The CDR3 bases are TGTGCCAGCAGTCCCTTCTCCGGGGTCGGGTCAAACACTGAAGCTTTCTTT. This encodes CASSPFSGVGSNTEAFF. The chain employs TRBV27 and TRBJ1-1; D uncertain. There are 17 residues in the CDR3. Between the trimmed V and J ends, which lost 5 bases and 2 bases, there was a span of 21 bases. The germline CDR1 and CDR2 sequences are MNHEY and SMNVEV (reference sequence).

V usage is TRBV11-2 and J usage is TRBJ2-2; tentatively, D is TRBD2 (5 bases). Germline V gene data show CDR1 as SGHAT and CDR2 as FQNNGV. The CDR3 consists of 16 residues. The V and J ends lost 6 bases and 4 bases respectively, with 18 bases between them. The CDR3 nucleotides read TGTGCCAGCAGTCTATTTTCGGGCCGGGGCACCGGGGAGCTGTTTTTT. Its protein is CASSLFSGRGTGELFF.

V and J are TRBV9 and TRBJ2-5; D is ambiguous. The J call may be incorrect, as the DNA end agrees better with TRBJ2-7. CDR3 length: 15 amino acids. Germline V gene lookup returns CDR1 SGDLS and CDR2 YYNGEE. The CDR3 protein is CASSVRVLEHYEQYF. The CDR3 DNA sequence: TGTGCCAGCAGCGTCCGGGTCCTCGAACATTACGAGCAGTACTTC.

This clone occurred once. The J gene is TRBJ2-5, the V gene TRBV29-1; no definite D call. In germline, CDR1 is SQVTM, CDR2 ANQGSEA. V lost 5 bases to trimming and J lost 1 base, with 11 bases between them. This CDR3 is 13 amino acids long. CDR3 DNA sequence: TGCAGCGTTTGCAGGAACACCCAAGAGACCCAGTACTTC. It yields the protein CSVCRNTQETQYF.

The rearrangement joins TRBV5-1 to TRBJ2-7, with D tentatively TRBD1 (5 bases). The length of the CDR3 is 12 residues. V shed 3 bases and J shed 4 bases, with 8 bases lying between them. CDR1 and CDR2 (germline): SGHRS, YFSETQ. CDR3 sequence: CASSSGSYEQYF. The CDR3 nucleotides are TGCGCCAGCAGCTCAGGGTCTTACGAGCAGTACTTC. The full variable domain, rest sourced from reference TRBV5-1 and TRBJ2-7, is KAGVTQTPRYLIKTRGQQVTLSCSPISGHRSVSWYQQTPGQGLQFLFEYFSETQRNKGNFPGRFSGRQFSNSRSEMNVSTLELGDSALYLCASSSGSYEQYFGPGTRLTVT.

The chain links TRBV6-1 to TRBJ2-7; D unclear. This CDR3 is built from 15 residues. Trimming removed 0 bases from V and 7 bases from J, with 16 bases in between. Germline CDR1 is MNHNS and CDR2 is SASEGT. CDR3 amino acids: CASSEALTRLREQYF. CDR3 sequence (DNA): TGTGCCAGCAGTGAAGCTCTTACCCGACTCCGAGAGCAGTACTTC.

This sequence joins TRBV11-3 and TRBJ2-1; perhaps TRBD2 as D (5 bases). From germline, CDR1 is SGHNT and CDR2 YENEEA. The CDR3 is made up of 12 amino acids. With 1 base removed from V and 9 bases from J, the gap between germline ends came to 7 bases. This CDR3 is CASSLAGFEQFF. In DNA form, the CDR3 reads TGTGCCAGCAGCTTAGCGGGGTTTGAGCAGTTCTTC.

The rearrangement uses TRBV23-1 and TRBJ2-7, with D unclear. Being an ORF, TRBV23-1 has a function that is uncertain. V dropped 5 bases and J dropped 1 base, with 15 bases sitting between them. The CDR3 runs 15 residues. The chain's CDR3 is CASSAQAPRSYEQYF. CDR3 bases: TGCGCCAGCAGTGCCCAGGCTCCCCGGTCCTACGAGCAGTACTTC.

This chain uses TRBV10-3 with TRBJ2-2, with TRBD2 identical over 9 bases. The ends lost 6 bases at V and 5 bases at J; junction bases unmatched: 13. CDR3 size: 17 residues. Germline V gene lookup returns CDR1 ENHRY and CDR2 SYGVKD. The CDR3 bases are TGTGCCATCAGACCTCTTCTAGCGGGGTCGGGGACCGGGGAGCTGTTTTTT. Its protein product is CAIRPLLAGSGTGELFF.

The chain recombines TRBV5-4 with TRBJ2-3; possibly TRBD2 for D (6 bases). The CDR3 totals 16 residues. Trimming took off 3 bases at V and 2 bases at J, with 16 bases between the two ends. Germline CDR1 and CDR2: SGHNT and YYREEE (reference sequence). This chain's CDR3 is CASSYIAGPYTDTQYF. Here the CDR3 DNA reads TGTGCCAGCAGCTATATTGCGGGGCCTTACACAGATACGCAGTATTTT.

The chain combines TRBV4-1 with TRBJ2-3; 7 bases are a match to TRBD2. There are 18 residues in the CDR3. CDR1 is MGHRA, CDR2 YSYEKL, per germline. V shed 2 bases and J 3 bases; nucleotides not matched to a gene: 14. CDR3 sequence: CASSQKSELAKGTDTQYF. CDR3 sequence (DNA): TGCGCCAGCAGCCAAAAGTCCGAACTAGCGAAAGGTACAGATACGCAGTATTTT.

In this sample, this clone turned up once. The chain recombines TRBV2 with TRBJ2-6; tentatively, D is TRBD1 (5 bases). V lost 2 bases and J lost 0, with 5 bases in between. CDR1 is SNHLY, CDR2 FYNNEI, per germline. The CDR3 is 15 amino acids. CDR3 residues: CASSERGSGANVLTF. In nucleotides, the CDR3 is TGTGCCAGCAGTGAAAGGGGCTCTGGGGCCAACGTCCTGACTTTC.

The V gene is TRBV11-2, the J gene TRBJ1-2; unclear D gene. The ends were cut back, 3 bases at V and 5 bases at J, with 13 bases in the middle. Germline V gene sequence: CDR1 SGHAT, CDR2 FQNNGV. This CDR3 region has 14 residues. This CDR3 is CASSFLSWEYGYTF. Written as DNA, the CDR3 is TGTGCCAGCAGCTTTTTATCCTGGGAGTATGGCTACACCTTC.

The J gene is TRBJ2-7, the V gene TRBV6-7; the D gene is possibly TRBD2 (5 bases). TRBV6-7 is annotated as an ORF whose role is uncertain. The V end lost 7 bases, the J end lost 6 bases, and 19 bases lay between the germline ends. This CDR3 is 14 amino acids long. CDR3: CASIPWTASCEQYF. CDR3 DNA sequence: TGTGCCAGCATCCCGTGGACTGCGTCTTGCGAGCAGTACTTC.

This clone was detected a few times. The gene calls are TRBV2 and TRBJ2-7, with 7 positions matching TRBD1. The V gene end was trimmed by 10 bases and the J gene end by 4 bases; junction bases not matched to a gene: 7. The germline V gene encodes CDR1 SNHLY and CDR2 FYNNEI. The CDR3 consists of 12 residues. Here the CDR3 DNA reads TGTGCCACCTCAGGGGGACCATACGAGCAGTACTTC. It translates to CATSGGPYEQYF.

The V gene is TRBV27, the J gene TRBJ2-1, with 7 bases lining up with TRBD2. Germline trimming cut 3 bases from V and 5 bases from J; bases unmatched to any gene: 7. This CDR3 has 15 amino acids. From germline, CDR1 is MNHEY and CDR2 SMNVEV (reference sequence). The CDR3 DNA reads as TGTGCCAGCAGTTTCCGGCTAGCGGCCCACAATGAGCAGTTCTTC. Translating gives CASSFRLAAHNEQFF.